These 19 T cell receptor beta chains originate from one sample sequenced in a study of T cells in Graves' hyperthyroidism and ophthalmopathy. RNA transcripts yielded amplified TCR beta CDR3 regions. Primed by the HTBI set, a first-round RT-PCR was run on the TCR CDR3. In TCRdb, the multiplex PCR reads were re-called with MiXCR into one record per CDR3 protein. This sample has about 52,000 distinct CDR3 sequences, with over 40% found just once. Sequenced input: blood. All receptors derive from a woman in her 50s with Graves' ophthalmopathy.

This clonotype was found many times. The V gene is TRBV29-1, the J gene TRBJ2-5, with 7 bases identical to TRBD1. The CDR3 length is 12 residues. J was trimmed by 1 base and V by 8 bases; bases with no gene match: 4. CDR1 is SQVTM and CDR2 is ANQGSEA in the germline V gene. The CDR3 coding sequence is TGCAGCACCCGGACAGGCCAAGAGACCCAGTACTTC. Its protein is CSTRTGQETQYF.

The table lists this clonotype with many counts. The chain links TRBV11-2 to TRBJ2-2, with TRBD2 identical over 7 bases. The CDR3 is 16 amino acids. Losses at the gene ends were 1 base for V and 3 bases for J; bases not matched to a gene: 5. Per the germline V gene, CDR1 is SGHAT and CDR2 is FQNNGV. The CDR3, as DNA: TGTGCCAGCAGCTTAGTAAGCGGGGATCACACCGGGGAGCTGTTTTTT. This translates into CASSLVSGDHTGELFF.

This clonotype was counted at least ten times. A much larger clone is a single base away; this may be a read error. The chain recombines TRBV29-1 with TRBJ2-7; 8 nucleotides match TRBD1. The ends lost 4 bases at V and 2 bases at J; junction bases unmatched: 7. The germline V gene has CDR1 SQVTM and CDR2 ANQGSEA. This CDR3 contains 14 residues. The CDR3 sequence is CSVVGRGRAYEQYF. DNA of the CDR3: TGCAGCGTTGTAGGCAGGGGGCGTGCCTACGAGCAGTACTTC.

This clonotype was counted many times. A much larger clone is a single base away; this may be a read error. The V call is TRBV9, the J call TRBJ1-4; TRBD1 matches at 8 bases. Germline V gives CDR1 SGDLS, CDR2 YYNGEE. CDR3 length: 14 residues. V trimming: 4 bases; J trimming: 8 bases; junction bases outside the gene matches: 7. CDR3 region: CASSTGTGVEKLFF. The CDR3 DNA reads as TGTGCCAGCAGCACCGGGACAGGTGTGGAAAAACTGTTTTTT. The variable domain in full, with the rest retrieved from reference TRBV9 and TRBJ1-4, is DSGVTQTPKHLITATGQRVTLRCSPRSGDLSVYWYQQSLDQGLQFLIQYYNGEERAKGNILERFSAQQFPDLHSELNLSSLELGDSALYFCASSTGTGVEKLFFGSGTQLSVL.

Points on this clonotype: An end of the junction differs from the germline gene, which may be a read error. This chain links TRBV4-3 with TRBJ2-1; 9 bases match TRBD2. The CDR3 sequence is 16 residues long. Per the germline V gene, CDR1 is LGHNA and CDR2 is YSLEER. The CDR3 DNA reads TGCGCCAGCAGCAAAGGGACTAGCCCCGGCTACAATGAGCAGTCCTTC. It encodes CASSKGTSPGYNEQSF.

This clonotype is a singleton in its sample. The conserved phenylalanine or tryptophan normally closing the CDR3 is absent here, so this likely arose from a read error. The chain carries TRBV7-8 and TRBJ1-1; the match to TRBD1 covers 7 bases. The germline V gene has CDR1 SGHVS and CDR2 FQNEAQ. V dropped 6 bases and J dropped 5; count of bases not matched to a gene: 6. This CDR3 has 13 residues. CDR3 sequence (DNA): TGTGCCAGCAGAAAGCCAGGGGGGACTGAAGCTTTCCTT. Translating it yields CASRKPGGTEAFL.

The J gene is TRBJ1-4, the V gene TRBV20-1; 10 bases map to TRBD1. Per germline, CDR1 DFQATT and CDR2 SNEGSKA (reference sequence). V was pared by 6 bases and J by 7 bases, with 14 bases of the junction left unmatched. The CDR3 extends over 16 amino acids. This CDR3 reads CSAFPGQGVTSEKLFF. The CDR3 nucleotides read TGCAGTGCCTTTCCCGGACAGGGGGTGACGTCTGAAAAACTGTTTTTT.

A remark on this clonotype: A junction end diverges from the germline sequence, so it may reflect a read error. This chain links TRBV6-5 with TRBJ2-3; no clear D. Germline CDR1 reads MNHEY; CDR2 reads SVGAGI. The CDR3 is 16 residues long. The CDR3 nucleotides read TGTGCAAGCAGTACCTTGAGGACGGACCGCATAGATACGCAGTATTTT. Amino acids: CASSTLRTDRIDTQYF.

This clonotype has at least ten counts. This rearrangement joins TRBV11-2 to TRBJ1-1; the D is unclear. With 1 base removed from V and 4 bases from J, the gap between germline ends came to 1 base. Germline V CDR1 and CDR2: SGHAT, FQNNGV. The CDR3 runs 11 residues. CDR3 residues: CASSLVTEAFF. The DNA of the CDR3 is TGTGCCAGCAGCTTAGTCACTGAAGCTTTCTTT.

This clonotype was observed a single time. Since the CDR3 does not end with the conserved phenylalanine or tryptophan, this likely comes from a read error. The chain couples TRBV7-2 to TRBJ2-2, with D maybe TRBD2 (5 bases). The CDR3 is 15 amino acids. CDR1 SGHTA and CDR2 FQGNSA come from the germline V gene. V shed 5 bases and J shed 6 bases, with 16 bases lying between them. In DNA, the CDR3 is TGTACCAGCAGCATGGACTCGGTCGTTCCCGGGGAGCTGTTTCTT. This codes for CTSSMDSVVPGELFL.

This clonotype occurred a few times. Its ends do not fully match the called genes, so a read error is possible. CDR3 protein: CASSLVGGQSF. CDR3 DNA sequence: TGTGCCAGCAGCTTAGTTGGGGGGCAGTCCTTC. The V call is TRBV7-9, the J call TRBJ2-7; TRBD1 or TRBD2 may be the D gene (6 bases each). The CDR3 loop spans 11 amino acids. Germline-derived CDR1 and CDR2 are SEHNR and FQNEAQ (reference sequence).

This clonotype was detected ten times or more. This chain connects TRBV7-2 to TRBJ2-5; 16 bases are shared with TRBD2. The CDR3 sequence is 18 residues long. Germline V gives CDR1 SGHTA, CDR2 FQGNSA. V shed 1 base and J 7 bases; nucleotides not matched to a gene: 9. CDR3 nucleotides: TGTGCCAGCAGCTTAGTGGGACTAGCGGGGGGGTCACAGCGGACCCAGTACTTC. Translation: CASSLVGLAGGSQRTQYF.

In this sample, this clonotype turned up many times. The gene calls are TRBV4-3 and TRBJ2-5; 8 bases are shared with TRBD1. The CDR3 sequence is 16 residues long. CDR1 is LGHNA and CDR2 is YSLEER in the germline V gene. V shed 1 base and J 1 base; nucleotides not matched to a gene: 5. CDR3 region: CASSQAGQGLQETQYF. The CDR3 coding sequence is TGCGCCAGCAGCCAAGCTGGACAGGGCCTCCAAGAGACCCAGTACTTC.

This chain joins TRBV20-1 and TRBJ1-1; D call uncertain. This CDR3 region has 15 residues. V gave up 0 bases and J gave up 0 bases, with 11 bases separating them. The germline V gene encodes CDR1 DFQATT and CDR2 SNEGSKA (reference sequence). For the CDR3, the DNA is TGCAGTGCTAGAGATCGCGCGGATCTGAACACTGAAGCTTTCTTT. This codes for CSARDRADLNTEAFF.

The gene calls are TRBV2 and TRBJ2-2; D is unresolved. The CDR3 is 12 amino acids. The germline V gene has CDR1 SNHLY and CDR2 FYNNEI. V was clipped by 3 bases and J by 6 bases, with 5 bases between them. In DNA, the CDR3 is TGTGCCAGCAGTGAGGCATCCGGGGAGCTGTTTTTT. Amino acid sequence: CASSEASGELFF.

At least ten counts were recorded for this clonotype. The DNA of the CDR3 is TGTGCCAGCGTTTATGGGGGCGCGGCCAAAAACATTCAGTACTTC. It specifies CASVYGGAAKNIQYF. The chain combines TRBV6-1 with TRBJ2-4; perhaps TRBD1 as D (6 bases). This CDR3 has 15 amino acids. CDR1 is MNHNS and CDR2 is SASEGT in the germline V gene. Trimming stripped 8 bases from V and 1 base from J, with 15 bases between.

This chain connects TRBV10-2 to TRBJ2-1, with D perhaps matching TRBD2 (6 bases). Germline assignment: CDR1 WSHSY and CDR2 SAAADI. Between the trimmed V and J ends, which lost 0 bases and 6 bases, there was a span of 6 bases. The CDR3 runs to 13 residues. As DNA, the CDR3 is TGCGCCAGCAGTGAGTCTAGCGGCAATGAGCAGTTCTTC. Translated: CASSESSGNEQFF.

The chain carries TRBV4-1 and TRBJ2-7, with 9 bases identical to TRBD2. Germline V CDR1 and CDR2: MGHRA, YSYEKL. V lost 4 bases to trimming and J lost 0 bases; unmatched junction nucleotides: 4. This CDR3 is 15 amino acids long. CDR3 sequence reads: CASSLNSGGSYEQYF. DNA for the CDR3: TGCGCCAGCAGCCTTAATAGCGGGGGCTCCTACGAGCAGTACTTC.

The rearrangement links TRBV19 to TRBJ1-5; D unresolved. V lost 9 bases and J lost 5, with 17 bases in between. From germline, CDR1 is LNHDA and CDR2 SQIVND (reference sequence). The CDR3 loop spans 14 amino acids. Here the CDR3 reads CASTGSSGDQPQHF. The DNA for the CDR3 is TGTGCCAGCACCGGGTCCAGTGGGGATCAGCCCCAGCATTTT.